This passage covers 9 T cell receptor beta chains from one sample sequenced in a study of blood T cell repertoires in COVID-19. Method: immunoSEQ multiplex PCR; TCRdb's copy keeps in-frame clones and lacks some. The sample holds about 97,000 clones, around nine tenths seen once. What was sequenced was peripheral blood. These receptors all come from a human donor in a cohort sampled during active COVID-19.

V gene TRBV29-1 combines with J gene TRBJ1-1; D gene unclear. Trimming shortened V by 4 bases and J by 0 bases, and 9 bases separated the two germline ends. CDR1 and CDR2 from the germline V gene are SQVTM and ANQGSEA. The CDR3 extends over 13 amino acids. The CDR3 protein is CSVGRRLNTEAFF. CDR3 DNA: TGCAGCGTTGGTAGGAGGTTGAACACTGAAGCTTTCTTT.

This clone was counted between two and nine times. V gene TRBV13 combines with J gene TRBJ1-2; the match to TRBD1 covers 8 bases. Germline V gives CDR1 PRHDT, CDR2 FYEKMQ (reference sequence). The V segment lost 5 bases and the J segment 5 bases; nucleotides outside the gene matches: 4. The CDR3 covers 13 residues. CDR3 sequence reads: CASSPTGGYGYTF. CDR3 nucleotides: TGTGCCAGCAGCCCCACAGGGGGGTATGGCTACACCTTC.

J is TRBJ1-1 and V is TRBV2; perhaps TRBD1 as D (6 bases). This CDR3 spans 18 amino acids. Germline V CDR1 and CDR2: SNHLY, FYNNEI. Trimming left V 4 bases short and J 0 bases short, with 21 bases between. CDR3 in amino acids: CASSGDNGQMKVNTEAFF. Written as DNA, the CDR3 is TGTGCCAGCAGTGGGGACAACGGCCAAATGAAGGTGAACACTGAAGCTTTCTTT.

V and J are TRBV19 and TRBJ1-1; 10 nucleotides agree with TRBD1. The J segment lost 11 bases and the V segment lost 10 bases, leaving 10 bases of the junction unmatched. Germline-derived CDR1 and CDR2 are LNHDA and SQIVND (reference sequence). CDR3 length equals 12 residues. The CDR3 here is CATRQGAVRAFF. CDR3 nucleotide sequence: TGTGCCACTAGACAGGGGGCTGTGCGGGCTTTCTTT.

This sequence joins TRBV29-1 and TRBJ2-1; 12 nucleotides align to TRBD2. V was clipped by 1 base and J by 9 bases; unmatched bases: 7. This CDR3 is 15 amino acids long. Germline loops: CDR1 SQVTM, CDR2 ANQGSEA. CDR3 sequence: CSVEGLAGVFGEQFF. The CDR3 DNA follows: TGCAGCGTTGAAGGACTAGCGGGAGTATTTGGTGAGCAGTTCTTC.

This clone was recorded once. The chain uses TRBV2 and TRBJ1-5; D unclear. The V end lost 6 bases, the J end lost 3 bases, and 12 bases lay between the germline ends. The CDR3 is made up of 14 amino acids. Germline values: CDR1 SNHLY, CDR2 FYNNEI. CDR3: CASSLGLNNQPQHF. In DNA, the CDR3 is TGTGCCAGCAGCTTAGGACTGAACAATCAGCCCCAGCATTTT.

The V gene is TRBV5-5, the J gene TRBJ1-2, with 9 nucleotides matching TRBD1. In germline, CDR1 is SGHKS, CDR2 YYEKEE (reference sequence). CDR3 length: 15 residues. V dropped 4 bases and J dropped 3; count of bases not matched to a gene: 7. DNA for the CDR3: TGTGCCAGCAGCGCCCCGGGACAGGGCCACTATGGCTACACCTTC. Protein product: CASSAPGQGHYGYTF.

The chain is built from TRBV19 and TRBJ2-2, with 13 bases fitting TRBD2. The V segment lost 7 bases and the J segment 4 bases; nucleotides outside the gene matches: 9. Germline CDR1 is LNHDA and CDR2 is SQIVND (reference sequence). This CDR3 is 17 amino acids long. The DNA for the CDR3 is TGTGCCAGTACCCCACTAGCGGGAGGGCGGGGCACCGGGGAGCTGTTTTTT. Translated: CASTPLAGGRGTGELFF.

The chain carries TRBV7-2 and TRBJ1-5, with 10 nucleotides matching TRBD1. V shed 1 base and J 9 bases; nucleotides not matched to a gene: 3. Germline V gene data show CDR1 as SGHTA and CDR2 as FQGNSA. The length of the CDR3 is 14 residues. CDR3: CASSLGDRGRPQHF. The CDR3 nucleotides are TGTGCCAGCAGCTTAGGGGACAGGGGAAGGCCCCAGCATTTT.